The 17 T cell receptor beta chains given below trace back to one sample, sequenced in a study of siplizumab effects on memory and regulatory T cells. Using immunoSEQ multiplex PCR, the repertoire was profiled, and TCRdb retains in-frame clones only, with some absent. Here the sample spans tens of thousands of clones, 80% to 90% being singletons. Sample: Tregs sorted from blood. These receptors came from a human donor in good health.

The genes are TRBV4-2 and TRBJ2-2, with D possibly TRBD2 on 5 matching bases. CDR3 length: 13 amino acids. The germline gives CDR1 LGHNA, CDR2 YNFKEQ. V was pared by 4 bases and J by 6 bases, with 9 bases between. The CDR3 here is CASSPLASGELFF. CDR3 coding DNA: TGTGCCAGCAGCCCCTTAGCGTCCGGGGAGCTGTTTTTT.

The chain has TRBV18 and TRBJ2-7; 7 bases fit TRBD1. Germline-derived CDR1 and CDR2 are KGHSH and LQKENI. Trimming took 4 bases from V and 2 from J; bases not matched to a gene: 5. This CDR3 spans 14 amino acids. The CDR3 DNA reads TGTGCCAGCTCACAGGGGACAGTGACCTACGAGCAGTACTTC. Translation: CASSQGTVTYEQYF. Based on the CDR3 plus reference TRBV18 and TRBJ2-7, the full variable domain is NAGVMQNPRHLVRRRGQEARLRCSPMKGHSHVYWYRQLPEEGLKFMVYLQKENIIDESGMPKERFSAEFPKEGPSILRIQQVVRGDSAAYFCASSQGTVTYEQYFGPGTRLTVT.

The V and J genes are TRBV5-1 and TRBJ2-5; D is perhaps TRBD2 (5 bases). Germline loops: CDR1 SGHRS, CDR2 YFSETQ. The V gene lost 2 bases and the J gene lost 5 bases, with 10 bases spanning the gap. The CDR3 loop spans 13 amino acids. This chain's CDR3 is CASSFRGQETQYF. Written as DNA, the CDR3 is TGCGCCAGCAGCTTCCGAGGGCAGGAGACCCAGTACTTC.

This sequence joins TRBV5-1 and TRBJ1-2, with D perhaps matching TRBD1 (6 bases). Trimming left V 2 bases short and J 3 bases short, with 11 bases between. Germline CDR1 is SGHRS and CDR2 is YFSETQ. The CDR3 has 14 residues. CDR3 amino acids: CASSLQGPHYGYTF. In nucleotides, the CDR3 is TGCGCCAGCAGCTTACAGGGTCCACACTATGGCTACACCTTC.

The J gene is TRBJ2-7, the V gene TRBV11-3; D is ambiguous. CDR3 size: 14 residues. The germline V gene encodes CDR1 SGHNT and CDR2 YENEEA. V was clipped by 1 base and J by 3 bases, with 10 bases between them. CDR3 DNA: TGTGCCAGCAGCTTAGCCCAGTTTGGCTACGAGCAGTACTTC. Translating gives CASSLAQFGYEQYF.

The V and J genes are TRBV6-5 and TRBJ1-4; D is undetermined. In germline, CDR1 is MNHEY, CDR2 SVGAGI. This CDR3 is built from 13 residues. Trimming took off 6 bases at V and 5 bases at J, with 10 bases between the two ends. The CDR3 loop is CASSRTINEKLFF. The CDR3, as DNA: TGTGCCAGCAGCCGGACTATCAATGAAAAACTGTTTTTT.

This chain links TRBV9 with TRBJ1-3; 9 nucleotides line up with TRBD1. Germline V lookup: CDR1 SGDLS, CDR2 YYNGEE. The CDR3 consists of 16 residues. Trimming took 3 bases from V and 2 from J; bases not matched to a gene: 6. CDR3 DNA: TGTGCCAGCAGCGGACAACAGGGGGCAACTGGAAACACCATATATTTT. This sequence encodes CASSGQQGATGNTIYF.

CDR3 sequence: CASSYTGQTYEQYF. CDR3 nucleotides: TGTGCCAGCAGTTACACGGGACAGACTTACGAGCAGTACTTC. The gene calls are TRBV6-6 and TRBJ2-7; TRBD1 aligns across 7 bases. The V and J ends lost 2 bases and 4 bases, in that order; junction bases with no gene match: 5. Germline CDR1 reads MNHNY; CDR2 reads SVGAGI (reference sequence). The CDR3 runs to 14 residues.

V is TRBV28 and J is TRBJ2-1; D is ambiguous. The germline V gene encodes CDR1 MDHEN and CDR2 SYDVKM. The CDR3 totals 16 residues. Trimming shortened V by 6 bases and J by 1 base, and 16 bases separated the two germline ends. CDR3 nucleotides: TGTGCCAGCAGCCCTGTTTCCATTCTTTCCTACAATGAGCAGTTCTTC. Translated, it gives CASSPVSILSYNEQFF.

The V and J genes are TRBV6-6 and TRBJ2-3; D is undetermined. CDR3 length equals 14 residues. CDR1 MNHNY and CDR2 SVGAGI come from the germline V gene (reference sequence). V was trimmed by 0 bases and J by 4 bases, leaving 8 bases between them. CDR3 region: CASSYSSPSDTQYF. The CDR3 nucleotides read TGTGCCAGCAGTTACTCGTCTCCGTCAGATACGCAGTATTTT.

The V and J genes are TRBV5-6 and TRBJ2-7, with D unclear. CDR3 size: 12 residues. The germline V gene encodes CDR1 SGHDT and CDR2 YYEEEE. V was shortened by 4 bases and J by 2 bases, with 7 bases between the two germline ends. Written as DNA, the CDR3 is TGTGCCAGCAGCCGCCGGGCCTACGAGCAGTACTTC. It specifies CASSRRAYEQYF.

The V and J genes are TRBV7-9 and TRBJ2-7, with D tentatively TRBD1 or TRBD2 (5 bases each). Germline values: CDR1 SEHNR, CDR2 FQNEAQ (reference sequence). CDR3 length equals 16 residues. V gave up 1 base and J gave up 7 bases, with 20 bases separating them. CDR3 sequence: CASSLGGTLGSREQYF. In DNA, the CDR3 is TGTGCCAGCAGCTTAGGGGGGACCCTTGGGAGTAGAGAGCAGTACTTC.

This chain uses TRBV19 with TRBJ2-3, with D tentatively TRBD1 or TRBD2 (5 bases each). This CDR3 is 16 amino acids long. Germline V gives CDR1 LNHDA, CDR2 SQIVND (reference sequence). Trimming pared 3 bases from V and 3 bases from J, leaving 16 bases between. CDR3 DNA: TGTGCCAGTAGTATCCCCCTGGGGGTAACGACAGATACGCAGTATTTT. Translating gives CASSIPLGVTTDTQYF.

The V and J genes are TRBV4-2 and TRBJ2-7; D is possibly TRBD1 (6 bases). This CDR3 contains 15 residues. The V end was cut by 2 bases, the J end by 0 bases, with 11 bases between. Germline-derived CDR1 and CDR2 are LGHNA and YNFKEQ. The CDR3 loop is CASSQTEGGSYEQYF. The CDR3 DNA follows: TGTGCCAGCAGCCAAACGGAAGGGGGCTCCTACGAGCAGTACTTC.

In its sample, this clone was seen once. The gene calls are TRBV13 and TRBJ1-5; D ambiguous. Trimming stripped 5 bases from V and 1 base from J, with 12 bases between. Germline CDR1 reads PRHDT; CDR2 reads FYEKMQ (reference sequence). The CDR3 has 15 amino acids. In DNA, the CDR3 is TGTGCCAGCAGCAAACGAGGACCGAGCAATCAGCCCCAGCATTTT. Translating gives CASSKRGPSNQPQHF.

V and J are TRBV5-5 and TRBJ2-5; D gene uncertain. This CDR3 is built from 14 residues. The germline V gene has CDR1 SGHKS and CDR2 YYEKEE (reference sequence). V gave up 2 bases and J gave up 0 bases, with 8 bases separating them. Here the CDR3 reads CASSLGEYQETQYF. DNA for the CDR3: TGTGCCAGCAGCTTAGGAGAGTACCAAGAGACCCAGTACTTC.

The CDR3 DNA reads TGTGCCAGCAGCCTGGGACAGGGGGCTGGTGGCTACACCTTC. Its protein product is CASSLGQGAGGYTF. The rearrangement uses TRBV5-5 and TRBJ1-2; 12 bases align to TRBD1. CDR3 size: 14 residues. CDR1 SGHKS and CDR2 YYEKEE come from the germline V gene (reference sequence). V lost 4 bases, J lost 7 bases, and 5 bases stayed unmatched.